This is a list of T cell receptor beta chains from one sample in a study of control samples from healthy donors and cancer patients. Sequencing used immunoSEQ multiplex PCR; TCRdb keeps in-frame clones, though not all of them. The sample yields approximately 210,000 clones, about nine tenths seen once. The sequenced material came from blood. The receptors stem from a man between 25 and 39 years old in good health. The CDR3 runs from the conserved cysteine through the conserved F or W. D genes are given only for firm matches. Not every row has a clone size; where given, it reads once, few, many or a size class.

>TRBV5-4|-|-|TRBJ1-1
CASSLQTNTEAFF
TGTGCCAGCAGCTTACAAACGAACACTGAAGCTTTCTTT
>TRBV14|-|-|TRBJ1-3
CASSLSVFSGNTIYF
TGTGCCAGCAGCCTATCAGTCTTCTCTGGAAACACCATATATTTT
>TRBV5-1|TRBD1|-|TRBJ1-1
CASSEGAVITEAFF
TGCGCCAGCAGCGAGGGGGCGGTGATCACTGAAGCTTTCTTT
>TRBV9|-|-|TRBJ1-1
CASSEAGMGAFF
TGTGCCAGCAGTGAGGCAGGGATGGGAGCTTTCTTT
>TRBV7-8|-|-|TRBJ2-3
CASSLARQTSTDTQYF
TGTGCCAGCAGCTTAGCTAGACAGACGAGCACAGATACGCAGTATTTT
>TRBV29-1|TRBD1|-|TRBJ2-7
CSVDVPGGFPEQYF
TGCAGCGTTGATGTTCCAGGGGGCTTCCCCGAGCAGTACTTC
>TRBV15|TRBD2|-|TRBJ2-3
CATSRPGTSGDTQYF
TGTGCCACCAGCAGACCCGGGACTAGCGGAGATACGCAGTATTTT
>TRBV6-6|TRBD2|-|TRBJ2-3
CASSQGLAGQSLDAF
TGTGCCAGCAGTCAAGGACTAGCGGGCCAGTCGTTAGATGCTTTT
>TRBV5-1|-|-|TRBJ2-7
CASGQGYEQYF
TGCGCCAGCGGCCAGGGGTACGAGCAGTACTTC
>TRBV7-8|TRBD1|once|TRBJ2-1
CASSLEGTGGYNEQFF
TGTGCCAGCAGCTTAGAGGGGACAGGGGGCTACAATGAGCAGTTCTTC
>TRBV2|-|-|TRBJ2-7
CASRQNKLAYEQYF
TGTGCCAGCAGACAGAACAAATTAGCCTACGAGCAGTACTTC
>TRBV27|TRBD1|-|TRBJ1-1
CASSQGAVTEAFF
TGTGCCAGCAGTCAGGGGGCAGTCACTGAAGCTTTCTTT
>TRBV19|-|-|TRBJ1-6
CASSIKDVGPLHF
TGTGCCAGTAGTATAAAGGACGTCGGGCCCCTCCACTTT
>TRBV19|-|-|TRBJ1-6
CASSTIGTVFTLHF
TGTGCCAGTAGTACGATAGGGACGGTTTTCACCCTCCACTTT
>TRBV5-8|-|-|TRBJ1-1
CASRWGFLVTEAFF
TGTGCCAGCAGATGGGGGTTTTTGGTTACTGAAGCTTTCTTT
>TRBV18|TRBD1|-|TRBJ1-5
CASSPGQGPMKSNQPQHF
TGTGCCAGCTCCCCAGGACAGGGCCCAATGAAAAGCAATCAGCCCCAGCATTTT
>TRBV7-9|TRBD2|few|TRBJ2-3
CASSPGLAGDTQYF
TGTGCCAGCAGCCCGGGACTAGCGGGGGATACGCAGTATTTT
>TRBV4-1|-|-|TRBJ1-2
CASSQDWIIWGYAGGYTF
TGCGCCAGCAGCCAAGATTGGATAATTTGGGGCTACGCGGGAGGCTACACCTTC
>TRBV3-1/TRBV3-2|-|-|TRBJ1-1
CASSQGAGLPFF
TGTGCCAGCAGCCAAGGGGCAGGCCTCCCCTTCTTT
>TRBV5-5|-|-|TRBJ2-3
CASSWADTQYF
TGTGCCAGCAGCTGGGCAGATACGCAGTATTTT
>TRBV18|-|once|TRBJ1-1
CASSFSQLNTEAFF
TGTGCCAGCTCATTCAGTCAGCTGAACACTGAAGCTTTCTTT
>TRBV15|TRBD1|-|TRBJ1-3
CATSIMTGGRNTIYF
TGTGCCACCAGCATAATGACAGGGGGTAGAAACACCATATATTTT
>TRBV10-1|TRBD1|-|TRBJ1-1
CARWTGTGEAFF
TGCGCCAGATGGACAGGGACTGGTGAAGCTTTCTTT
>TRBV29-1|TRBD1|-|TRBJ1-1
CSVTGQGERNRNTEAFF
TGCAGCGTCACGGGACAGGGGGAAAGAAACCGGAACACTGAAGCTTTCTTT
>TRBV7-2|TRBD2|-|TRBJ2-3
CASSLGSRGGADTQYF
TGTGCCAGCAGCTTAGGTTCGCGGGGGGGAGCAGATACGCAGTATTTT
>TRBV15|-|-|TRBJ2-3
CATSRSTDTQYF
TGTGCCACCAGCAGATCCACAGATACGCAGTATTTT
>TRBV19|-|-|TRBJ1-2
CASISLGRDYGYTF
TGTGCCAGTATATCGTTGGGAAGGGACTATGGCTACACCTTC
>TRBV3-1/TRBV3-2|-|-|TRBJ2-7
CASSSPIGRGKDEQYF
TGTGCCAGCAGCTCTCCCATCGGACGGGGGAAGGACGAGCAGTACTTC
>TRBV10-2|TRBD2|-|TRBJ2-1
CASSSGTGNLAGGLNEQFF
TGCGCCAGCAGCTCCGGGACAGGAAACCTAGCGGGGGGTCTGAATGAGCAGTTCTTC
>TRBV11-2|-|-|TRBJ2-7
CASSLDWRRGDSYEQYF
TGTGCCAGCAGCTTAGATTGGCGTAGAGGGGACTCCTACGAGCAGTACTTC
>TRBV3-1/TRBV3-2|-|-|TRBJ1-1
CASSPPRPNTEAFF
TGTGCCAGCAGCCCCCCCCGGCCGAACACTGAAGCTTTCTTT
>TRBV6-1|-|-|TRBJ1-5
CASSEQDSNQPQHF
TGTGCCAGCAGTGAACAAGATAGCAATCAGCCCCAGCATTTT
>TRBV29-1|-|-|TRBJ2-6
CSVEFGSSGANVLTF
TGCAGCGTTGAGTTCGGGTCCTCTGGGGCCAACGTCCTGACTTTC
>TRBV5-5|-|few|TRBJ2-7
CASSFTYEQYF
TGTGCCAGCAGCTTTACCTACGAGCAGTACTTC
>TRBV19|-|-|TRBJ2-2
CASKPDPVPPGELFF
TGTGCCAGTAAACCTGACCCCGTACCTCCAGGGGAGCTGTTTTTT
>TRBV5-1|-|-|TRBJ2-3
CASSFGGLTDTQYF
TGCGCCAGCAGCTTCGGGGGTCTCACAGATACGCAGTATTTT
>TRBV5-4|TRBD1|-|TRBJ2-3
CASSPDRTYTDTQYF
TGTGCCAGCAGCCCGGACAGGACATACACAGATACGCAGTATTTT
>TRBV5-1|-|-|TRBJ2-7
CASSFQTYEQYF
TGCGCCAGCAGCTTTCAAACCTACGAGCAGTACTTC
>TRBV7-9|TRBD2|-|TRBJ2-7
CASTPPSGSPYEQYF
TGTGCCAGCACCCCCCCTAGCGGTTCTCCCTACGAGCAGTACTTC
>TRBV12-1|-|once|TRBJ2-3
CASSPPRAGIRFADTQYF
TGTGCCAGCAGCCCCCCCCGAGCAGGGATCCGATTCGCAGATACGCAGTATTTT